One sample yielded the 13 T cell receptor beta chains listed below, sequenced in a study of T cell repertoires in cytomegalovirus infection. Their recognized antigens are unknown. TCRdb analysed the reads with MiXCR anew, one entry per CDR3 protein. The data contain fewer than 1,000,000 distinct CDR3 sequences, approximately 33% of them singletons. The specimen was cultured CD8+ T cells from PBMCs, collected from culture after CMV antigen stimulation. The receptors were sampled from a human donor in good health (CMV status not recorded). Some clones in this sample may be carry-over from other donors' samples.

CDR3 nucleotide sequence: TGTGCCAGCAGTCGGGACAGCGGGACTGAAGCTTTCTTT. It is translated as CASSRDSGTEAFF. The genes are TRBV27 and TRBJ1-1; TRBD1 agrees at 7 bases. Unmatched junction bases numbered 5, after V lost 5 bases and J lost 5 bases. CDR1 and CDR2 from the germline V gene are MNHEY and SMNVEV (reference sequence). The CDR3 extends over 13 amino acids.

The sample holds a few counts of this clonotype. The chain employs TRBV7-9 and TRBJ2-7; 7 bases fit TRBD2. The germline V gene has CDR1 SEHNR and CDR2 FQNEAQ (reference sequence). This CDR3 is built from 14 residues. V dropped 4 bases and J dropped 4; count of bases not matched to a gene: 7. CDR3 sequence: CASSSTAGPYEQYF. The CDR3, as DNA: TGTGCCAGCAGCTCCACAGCGGGGCCATACGAGCAGTACTTC.

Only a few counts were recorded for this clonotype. This CDR3 reads CAIRTSGNYNEQFF. The CDR3 DNA reads as TGTGCCATCCGGACTAGCGGAAACTACAATGAGCAGTTCTTC. The genes are TRBV2 and TRBJ2-1, with TRBD2 identical over 10 bases. The CDR3 covers 14 residues. Trimming at V came to 10 bases and at J to 3 bases, leaving 6 bases not matched to a gene. Germline values: CDR1 SNHLY, CDR2 FYNNEI.

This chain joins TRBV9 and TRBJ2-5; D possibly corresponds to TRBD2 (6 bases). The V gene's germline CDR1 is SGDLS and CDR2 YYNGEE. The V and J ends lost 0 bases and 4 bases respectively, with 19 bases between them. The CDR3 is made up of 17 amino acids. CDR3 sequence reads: CASSVGGDGSRGETQYF. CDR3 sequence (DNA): TGTGCCAGCAGCGTAGGGGGGGACGGTTCTCGGGGAGAGACCCAGTACTTC.

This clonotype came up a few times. Written as DNA, the CDR3 is TGTGCCAGCAGTGATAGGACTAGGGGGTTTGTCGAGCAGTACTTC. It is translated as CASSDRTRGFVEQYF. The genes are TRBV6-1 and TRBJ2-7; D possibly corresponds to TRBD2 (7 bases). Germline loops: CDR1 MNHNS, CDR2 SASEGT. Trimming removed 3 bases from V and 6 bases from J, with 18 bases in between. The CDR3 runs 15 residues.

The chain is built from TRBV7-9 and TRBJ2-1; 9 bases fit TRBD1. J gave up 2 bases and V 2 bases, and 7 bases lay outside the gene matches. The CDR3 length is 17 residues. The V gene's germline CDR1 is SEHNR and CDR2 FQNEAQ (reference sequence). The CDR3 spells CASSLKGGQGPYNEQFF. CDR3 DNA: TGTGCCAGCAGCTTAAAGGGGGGACAGGGTCCCTACAATGAGCAGTTCTTC.

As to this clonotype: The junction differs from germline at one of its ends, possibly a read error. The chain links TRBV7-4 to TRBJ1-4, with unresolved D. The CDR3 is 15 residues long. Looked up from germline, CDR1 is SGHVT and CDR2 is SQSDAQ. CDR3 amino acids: CAGSFGGKLSEKLFF. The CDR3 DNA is TGTGCCGGCAGCTTTGGAGGGAAGTTATCAGAAAAACTGTTTTTT.

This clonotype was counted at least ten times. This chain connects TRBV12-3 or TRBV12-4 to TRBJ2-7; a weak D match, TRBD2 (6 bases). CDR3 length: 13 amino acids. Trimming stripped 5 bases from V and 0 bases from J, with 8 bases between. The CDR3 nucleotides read TGTGCCAGCAGTCCGGACTACTCCTACGAGCAGTACTTC. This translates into CASSPDYSYEQYF.

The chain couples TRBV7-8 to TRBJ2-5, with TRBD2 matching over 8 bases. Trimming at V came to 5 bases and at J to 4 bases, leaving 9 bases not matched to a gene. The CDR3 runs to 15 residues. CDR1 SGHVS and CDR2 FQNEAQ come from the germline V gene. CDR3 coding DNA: TGTGCCAGCAGCCCGCGAGGAGCGGGGGTAGAGACCCAGTACTTC. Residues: CASSPRGAGVETQYF. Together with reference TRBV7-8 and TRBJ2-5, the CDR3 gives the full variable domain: GAGVSQSPRYKVAKRGQDVALRCDPISGHVSLFWYQQALGQGPEFLTYFQNEAQLDKSGLPSDRFFAERPEGSVSTLKIQRTQQEDSAVYLCASSPRGAGVETQYFGPGTRLLVL.

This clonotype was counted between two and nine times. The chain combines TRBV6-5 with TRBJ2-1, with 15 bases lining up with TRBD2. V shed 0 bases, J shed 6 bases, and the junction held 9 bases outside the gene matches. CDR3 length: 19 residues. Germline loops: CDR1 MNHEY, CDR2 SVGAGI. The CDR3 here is CASSYSGGLAGGPGNEQFF. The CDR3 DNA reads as TGTGCCAGCAGTTACTCGGGGGGACTAGCGGGGGGCCCAGGCAATGAGCAGTTCTTC.

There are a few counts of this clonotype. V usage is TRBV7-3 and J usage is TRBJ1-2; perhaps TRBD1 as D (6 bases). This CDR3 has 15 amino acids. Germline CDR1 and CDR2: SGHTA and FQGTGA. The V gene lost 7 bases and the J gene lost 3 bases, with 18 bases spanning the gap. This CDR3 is CASTLSPGDDYGYTF. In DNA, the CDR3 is TGTGCCAGCACCCTAAGCCCAGGGGATGACTATGGCTACACCTTC.

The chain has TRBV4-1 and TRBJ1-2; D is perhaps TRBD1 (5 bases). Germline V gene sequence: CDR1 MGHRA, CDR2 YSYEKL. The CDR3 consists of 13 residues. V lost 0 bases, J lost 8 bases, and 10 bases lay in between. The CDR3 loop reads CASSQEGREGYTF. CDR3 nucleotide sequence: TGCGCCAGCAGCCAAGAGGGCAGGGAAGGCTACACCTTC.

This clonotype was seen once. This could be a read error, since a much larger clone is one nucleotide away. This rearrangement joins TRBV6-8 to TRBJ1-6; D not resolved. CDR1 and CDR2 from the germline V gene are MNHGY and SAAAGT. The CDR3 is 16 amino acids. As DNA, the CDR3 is TGTGCCAGCAGTTACTCGGGGAGCTCCTATAATTCACCCCTCCGCTTT. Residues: CASSYSGSSYNSPLRF.